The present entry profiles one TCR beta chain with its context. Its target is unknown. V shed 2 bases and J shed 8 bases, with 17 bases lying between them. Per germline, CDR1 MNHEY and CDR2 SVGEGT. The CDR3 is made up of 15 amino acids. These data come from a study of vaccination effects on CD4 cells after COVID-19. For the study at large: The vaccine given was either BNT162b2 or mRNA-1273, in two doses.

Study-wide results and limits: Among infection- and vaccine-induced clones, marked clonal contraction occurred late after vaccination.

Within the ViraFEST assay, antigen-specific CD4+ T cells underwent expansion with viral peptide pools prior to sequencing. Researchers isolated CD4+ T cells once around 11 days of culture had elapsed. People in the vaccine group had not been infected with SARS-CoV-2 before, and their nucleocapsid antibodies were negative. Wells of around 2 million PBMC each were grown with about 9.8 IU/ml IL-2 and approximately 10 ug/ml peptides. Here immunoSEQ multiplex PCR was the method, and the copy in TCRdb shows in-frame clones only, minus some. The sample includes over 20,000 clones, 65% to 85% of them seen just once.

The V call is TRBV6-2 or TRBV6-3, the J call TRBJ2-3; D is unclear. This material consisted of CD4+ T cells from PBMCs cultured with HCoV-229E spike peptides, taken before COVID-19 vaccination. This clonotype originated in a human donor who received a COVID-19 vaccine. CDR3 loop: CASSYNEGLGFTQYF. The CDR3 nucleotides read TGTGCCAGCAGTTACAACGAAGGCCTCGGATTTACGCAGTATTTT.